These 28 T cell receptor beta chains originate from one sample sequenced in a study of cytotoxic CD8 clonotypes in ibrutinib-treated CLL. TCRdb's copy holds only in-frame clones and misses some; the assay was immunoSEQ multiplex PCR. The sample includes approximately 120,000 clones, approximately 58% seen only once; the top ten take roughly 35%. The sequencing here drew on PBMCs, taken after 24 months of ibrutinib treatment. The origin of the receptors is a human donor with chronic lymphocytic leukemia.

The chain is built from TRBV30 and TRBJ1-4, with 8 bases aligning to TRBD1. Trimming took 6 bases from V and 3 from J; bases not matched to a gene: 9. The CDR3 totals 15 residues. CDR1 GTSNPN and CDR2 SVGIG come from the germline V gene (reference sequence). DNA for the CDR3: TGTGCCTGCTTAATGATACAGGGGGCTAATGAAAAACTGTTTTTT. Translation gives CACLMIQGANEKLFF.

This clone was picked up a small number of times. This chain uses TRBV5-1 with TRBJ2-3, with TRBD2 identical over 7 bases. After removal of 0 bases from V and 2 bases from J, the junction contained 3 bases not matched to a gene. Germline CDR1 and CDR2: SGHRS and YFSETQ. The CDR3 consists of 15 residues. CDR3: CASSLGEGLTDTQYF. Here the CDR3 DNA reads TGCGCCAGCAGCTTGGGGGAGGGACTCACAGATACGCAGTATTTT.

V usage is TRBV15 and J usage is TRBJ2-3; tentatively, D is TRBD2 (5 bases). CDR3 length equals 17 residues. Germline CDR1 reads LNHNV; CDR2 reads YYDKDF (reference sequence). V lost 0 bases and J lost 2, with 15 bases in between. For the CDR3, the DNA is TGTGCCACCAGCAGAGATCGGTCGGGGAAATACACAGATACGCAGTATTTT. Translated: CATSRDRSGKYTDTQYF. The variable domain in full, with the rest retrieved from reference TRBV15 and TRBJ2-3, is DAMVIQNPRYQVTQFGKPVTLSCSQTLNHNVMYWYQQKSSQAPKLLFHYYDKDFNNEADTPDNFQSRRPNTSFCFLDIRSPGLGDTAMYLCATSRDRSGKYTDTQYFGPGTRLTVL.

The chain joins TRBV7-3 to TRBJ2-3; D might be TRBD1 (6 bases). The CDR3 is made up of 16 amino acids. Trimming left V 4 bases short and J 3 bases short, with 17 bases between. Germline V CDR1 and CDR2: SGHTA, FQGTGA. The CDR3 reads CASSSGAGHRTDTQYF. The CDR3 DNA reads as TGTGCCAGCAGCTCAGGGGCAGGGCACAGAACAGATACGCAGTATTTT.

The chain is built from TRBV5-8 and TRBJ1-1; maybe TRBD1 (5 bases). The CDR3 extends over 12 amino acids. Germline values: CDR1 SGHTS, CDR2 YDEGEE. V was clipped by 5 bases and J by 6 bases, with 11 bases between them. The CDR3 protein is CASRVGGAEAFF. DNA of the CDR3: TGTGCCAGCAGGGTGGGGGGTGCTGAAGCTTTCTTT.

The CDR3 coding sequence is TGCGCCAGCAGCCCTGCTGGCAGGGACCTTATGAACACTGAAGCTTTCTTT. Translation gives CASSPAGRDLMNTEAFF. This chain connects TRBV5-1 to TRBJ1-1, with TRBD1 as a possible D gene (5 bases). CDR3 size: 17 residues. Germline CDR1 reads SGHRS; CDR2 reads YFSETQ. V was cut by 4 bases and J by 0 bases, with 19 bases left in between. Supplemented by reference TRBV5-1 and TRBJ1-1, the full variable domain reads KAGVTQTPRYLIKTRGQQVTLSCSPISGHRSVSWYQQTPGQGLQFLFEYFSETQRNKGNFPGRFSGRQFSNSRSEMNVSTLELGDSALYLCASSPAGRDLMNTEAFFGQGTRLTVV.

V and J are TRBV5-1 and TRBJ2-5; D call uncertain. Germline loops: CDR1 SGHRS, CDR2 YFSETQ. There are 16 residues in the CDR3. V gave up 0 bases and J gave up 4 bases, with 16 bases separating them. The CDR3 region is CASSLDGTPPRETQYF. The CDR3 region has the DNA TGCGCCAGCAGCTTGGATGGCACGCCGCCACGAGAGACCCAGTACTTC.

The chain employs TRBV19 and TRBJ2-1; D is unresolved. V lost 3 bases and J lost 3, with 12 bases in between. The CDR3 has 15 residues. In germline, CDR1 is LNHDA, CDR2 SQIVND (reference sequence). CDR3 sequence (DNA): TGTGCCAGTAGTATCTCCAAGGAATACTACAATGAGCAGTTCTTC. Translating gives CASSISKEYYNEQFF.

This clone was seen a few times. The genes are TRBV7-9 and TRBJ1-3; no firm D call. Germline CDR1 reads SEHNR; CDR2 reads FQNEAQ (reference sequence). The CDR3 is made up of 12 amino acids. The CDR3 sequence: CATQSSGNTIYF. In nucleotides, the CDR3 is TGTGCGACGCAGAGCTCTGGAAACACCATATATTTT.

J is TRBJ1-5 and V is TRBV2; D not certain. The CDR3 spans 15 residues. Trimming removed 3 bases at V and 1 base at J, with 10 bases between. The V gene's germline CDR1 is SNHLY and CDR2 FYNNEI. DNA for the CDR3: TGTGCCAGCAGTGATCAACAGCGCAGCAATCAGCCCCAGCATTTT. As protein: CASSDQQRSNQPQHF.

This clone came up once. J is TRBJ2-5 and V is TRBV2; 7 bases match TRBD1. The V segment lost 3 bases and the J segment 0 bases; nucleotides outside the gene matches: 1. CDR3 length equals 14 residues. The germline V gene encodes CDR1 SNHLY and CDR2 FYNNEI. CDR3 nucleotide sequence: TGTGCCAGCAGTGAGGACAGGCACCAAGAGACCCAGTACTTC. This encodes CASSEDRHQETQYF.

The CDR3 DNA sequence: TGTGCCAGCAGTTTACAGGCCAGCTCTGGAAACACCATATATTTT. This gives the protein CASSLQASSGNTIYF. V and J are TRBV28 and TRBJ1-3; D gene unclear. CDR1 is MDHEN, CDR2 SYDVKM, per germline. This CDR3 comprises 15 residues. V lost 2 bases, J lost 0 bases, and 8 bases lay in between.

This clone was observed at least ten times. J is TRBJ2-2 and V is TRBV12-5; D possibly corresponds to TRBD1 (6 bases). This CDR3 is 14 amino acids long. V shed 8 bases and J shed 0 bases, with 10 bases lying between them. In germline, CDR1 is LGHNT, CDR2 FRNRAP. The CDR3 DNA follows: TGTGCTAGTCTGGGACAACCGAACACCGGGGAGCTGTTTTTT. Amino acid sequence: CASLGQPNTGELFF. Using reference TRBV12-5 and TRBJ2-2 for the parts outside the CDR3, the full variable domain is DARVTQTPRHKVTEMGQEVTMRCQPILGHNTVFWYRQTMMQGLELLAYFRNRAPLDDSGMPKDRFSAEMPDATLATLKIQPSEPRDSAVYFCASLGQPNTGELFFGEGSRLTVL.

The CDR3 bases are TGTGCCTGGAGTAGGGATAACCAAGCTTTCTTT. It specifies CAWSRDNQAFF. The V call is TRBV30, the J call TRBJ1-1; D gene unclear. Trimming removed 2 bases at V and 9 bases at J, with 10 bases between. CDR1 is GTSNPN, CDR2 SVGIG, per germline (reference sequence). There are 11 residues in the CDR3.

The chain joins TRBV9 to TRBJ2-1, with unresolved D. CDR3 length equals 15 residues. V lost 0 bases to trimming and J lost 0 bases, with 7 bases between them. The V gene's germline CDR1 is SGDLS and CDR2 YYNGEE. The CDR3 nucleotides read TGTGCCAGCAGCGTAGATGAAGTCTCCTACAATGAGCAGTTCTTC. Translated, it gives CASSVDEVSYNEQFF.

The CDR3 bases are TGTGCCAGCTCCAGACAGGGGATTTTCGATACGCAGTATTTT. It translates to CASSRQGIFDTQYF. V gene TRBV6-5 combines with J gene TRBJ2-3, with 8 bases identical to TRBD1. The V and J ends lost 8 bases and 6 bases, in that order; junction bases with no gene match: 10. Germline lookup yields CDR1 MNHEY and CDR2 SVGAGI. This CDR3 comprises 14 residues.

J is TRBJ1-2 and V is TRBV28; D is undetermined. CDR3 length: 15 amino acids. Germline loops: CDR1 MDHEN, CDR2 SYDVKM. Trimming took off 7 bases at V and 2 bases at J, with 17 bases between the two ends. The CDR3 bases are TGTGCCAGCACCCTAAGGACCCGAGGGAACTATGGCTACACCTTC. Protein: CASTLRTRGNYGYTF.

The V and J genes are TRBV6-5 and TRBJ1-2, with D possibly being TRBD1 (6 bases). This CDR3 has 13 residues. V lost 5 bases to trimming and J lost 5 bases, with 12 bases between them. Germline CDR1 reads MNHEY; CDR2 reads SVGAGI. The CDR3 region has the DNA TGTGCCAGCAGTGACAGGCGTCCTTATGGCTACACCTTC. It translates to CASSDRRPYGYTF.

The chain joins TRBV25-1 to TRBJ1-1; D is unresolved. Germline V lookup: CDR1 MGHDK, CDR2 SYGVNS. This CDR3 comprises 12 residues. Trimming took 7 bases from V and 4 from J, leaving 10 bases between them. CDR3 DNA: TGTGCCAGCAAGAGTCGGGGCACTGAAGCTTTCTTT. Translation gives CASKSRGTEAFF. Full variable domain (rest looked up from reference TRBV25-1 and TRBJ1-1): EADIYQTPRYLVIGTGKKITLECSQTMGHDKMYWYQQDPGMELHLIHYSYGVNSTEKGDLSSESTVSRIRTEHFPLTLESARPSHTSQYLCASKSRGTEAFFGQGTRLTVV.

There are a few counts of this clone. The chain employs TRBV27 and TRBJ2-7; tentatively, D is TRBD2 (6 bases). CDR3 length equals 15 residues. Deletions cut 2 bases from V and 1 base from J, with 12 bases between. The germline V gene has CDR1 MNHEY and CDR2 SMNVEV (reference sequence). Written as DNA, the CDR3 is TGTGCCAGCAGTTTAAGAGCCGGAGGGTCCTACGAGCAGTACTTC. Amino acids: CASSLRAGGSYEQYF.

The table lists this clone with a count of one. V and J are TRBV5-1 and TRBJ1-2; 7 bases are shared with TRBD1. V trimming: 4 bases; J trimming: 0 bases; junction bases outside the gene matches: 3. This CDR3 is 14 amino acids long. In germline, CDR1 is SGHRS, CDR2 YFSETQ. CDR3 sequence: CASSTGQANYGYTF. The CDR3 DNA is TGCGCCAGCAGCACCGGACAGGCTAACTATGGCTACACCTTC.

This rearrangement joins TRBV7-9 to TRBJ1-1; the D is unclear. Deletions cut 5 bases from V and 4 bases from J, with 11 bases between. This CDR3 is built from 13 residues. Germline loops: CDR1 SEHNR, CDR2 FQNEAQ (reference sequence). The CDR3 DNA is TGTGCCAGCAGCCCCCAGCAGACCACTGAAGCTTTCTTT. Protein product: CASSPQQTTEAFF. The variable domain in full, completed from reference TRBV7-9 and TRBJ1-1, reads DTGVSQNPRHKITKRGQNVTFRCDPISEHNRLYWYRQTLGQGPEFLTYFQNEAQLEKSRLLSDRFSAERPKGSFSTLEIQRTEQGDSAMYLCASSPQQTTEAFFGQGTRLTVV.

This chain uses TRBV7-8 with TRBJ2-3; D call uncertain. Trimming shortened V by 3 bases and J by 5 bases, and 9 bases separated the two germline ends. Per germline, CDR1 SGHVS and CDR2 FQNEAQ. This CDR3 is 13 amino acids long. The CDR3 is CASSFRAQDTQYF. CDR3 sequence (DNA): TGTGCCAGCAGCTTTCGAGCACAAGATACGCAGTATTTT.

The chain has TRBV7-3 and TRBJ2-1, with D possibly being TRBD1 or TRBD2 (5 bases each). The CDR3 extends over 13 amino acids. V lost 2 bases and J lost 9, with 11 bases in between. Germline assignment: CDR1 SGHTA and CDR2 FQGTGA. This CDR3 reads CASSLREGREQFF. CDR3 coding DNA: TGTGCCAGCAGCTTACGTGAGGGACGTGAGCAGTTCTTC.

The J gene is TRBJ2-7, the V gene TRBV5-1, with 9 bases that match TRBD2. The germline V gene has CDR1 SGHRS and CDR2 YFSETQ. This CDR3 comprises 17 residues. Losses at the gene ends were 4 bases for V and 2 bases for J; bases not matched to a gene: 13. Here the CDR3 DNA reads TGCGCCAGCAGCCCTCGCCAGCGGGGGGCCTACGCCTACGAGCAGTACTTC. Translation: CASSPRQRGAYAYEQYF.

This clone was picked up a small number of times. The chain links TRBV6-6 to TRBJ2-1, with 9 bases lining up with TRBD1. Germline V lookup: CDR1 MNHNY, CDR2 SVGAGI (reference sequence). J lost 4 bases, V lost 8 bases, and 6 bases had no gene match. The CDR3 is 14 amino acids. DNA of the CDR3: TGTGCCAGCGGAGAGGGACAGGGTTACAATGAGCAGTTCTTC. Translation: CASGEGQGYNEQFF.

The chain uses TRBV7-9 and TRBJ1-6, with 11 nucleotides matching TRBD1. CDR1 is SEHNR, CDR2 FQNEAQ, per germline (reference sequence). Losses at the gene ends were 5 bases for V and 9 bases for J; bases not matched to a gene: 3. The CDR3 contains 14 residues. This chain's CDR3 is CASSGTGGSSPLHF. The DNA of the CDR3 is TGTGCCAGCAGCGGGACAGGGGGTTCTTCACCCCTCCACTTT. The complete variable domain, with remaining parts taken from reference TRBV7-9 and TRBJ1-6, reads DTGVSQNPRHKITKRGQNVTFRCDPISEHNRLYWYRQTLGQGPEFLTYFQNEAQLEKSRLLSDRFSAERPKGSFSTLEIQRTEQGDSAMYLCASSGTGGSSPLHFGNGTRLTVT.

This clone was detected a few times. The chain is built from TRBV30 and TRBJ1-2, with D uncertain. The CDR3 has 14 amino acids. V was clipped by 1 base and J by 6 bases, with 15 bases between them. Germline CDR1 is GTSNPN and CDR2 is SVGIG (reference sequence). For the CDR3, the DNA is TGTGCCTGGAGTGGTGGTACACCCGGGGATGGCTACACCTTC. This translates into CAWSGGTPGDGYTF.